The rows below give T cell receptor beta chains drawn from one sample of a study of T cells in severe cutaneous drug reactions. Using the multiplex PCR reads, TCRdb records one entry per CDR3 protein without DNA. The sample yields tens of thousands of distinct CDR3 sequences, of which the top ten take up approximately 7%. Material: PBMCs. The receptors were gathered from a human donor with toxic epidermal necrolysis, a severe cutaneous drug reaction. Each CDR3 is given with its conserved first and last residue. The size entry is marked missing in some rows and otherwise reads once, few, many or a size class.

size: -
V: TRBV28
J: TRBJ2-3
CDR3: CASIRPGGADTQYF

size: -
V: TRBV20-1
J: TRBJ2-1
CDR3: CSAKYQGNEQFF

size: -
V: TRBV6-1
J: TRBJ1-1
CDR3: CASSPGRGLVNTEAFF

size: -
V: TRBV12-3/TRBV12-4
J: TRBJ1-1
CDR3: CASSLQGYTEAFF

size: -
V: TRBV27
J: TRBJ2-1
CDR3: CASSLYGSSIYNEQFF

size: medium-sized
V: TRBV6-5
J: TRBJ2-4
CDR3: CASSYSMGGLEAKNIQYF

size: -
V: TRBV20-1
J: TRBJ1-3
CDR3: CSALDRGRGNTIYF

size: -
V: TRBV7-9
J: TRBJ2-5
CDR3: CASSLISAAQETQYF

size: medium-sized
V: TRBV6-1
J: TRBJ2-1
CDR3: CASSEPGSSYNEQFF

size: -
V: TRBV7-9
J: TRBJ1-2
CDR3: CASSILQVSNYGYTF

size: -
V: TRBV14
J: TRBJ2-1
CDR3: CASSQDPLEQFF

size: -
V: TRBV12-3/TRBV12-4
J: TRBJ1-1
CDR3: CASSFRRNPSRTEAFF

size: -
V: TRBV12-5
J: TRBJ1-6
CDR3: CAGDSSWSSYNSPLHF

size: -
V: TRBV19
J: TRBJ1-5
CDR3: CASSQGATANQPQHF

size: -
V: TRBV18
J: TRBJ1-1
CDR3: CASSQYTGGEGTEAFF

size: medium-sized
V: TRBV11-2
J: TRBJ2-7
CDR3: CASSLLGRTYEQYF

size: -
V: TRBV5-1
J: TRBJ2-1
CDR3: CASSPGLAVSSYNEQFF

size: -
V: TRBV7-9
J: TRBJ2-3
CDR3: CASSSSGRGTDTQYF

size: -
V: TRBV5-6
J: TRBJ2-1
CDR3: CASSNSLGTSGRLELYNEQFF

size: -
V: TRBV29-1
J: TRBJ2-3
CDR3: CATRRPGSTDTQYF